This is a list of T cell receptor beta chains from one sample in a study of cytomegalovirus exposure and HLA in healthy donors. Generated by immunoSEQ multiplex PCR, the TCRdb table keeps only in-frame clones and is missing some. The profile shows around 99,000 clones, roughly 80% of them singletons. Specimen: PBMCs. These receptors came from a man aged 50 to 60 in good health and CMV-seropositive. Each CDR3 is given with its conserved first and last residue. Each record gives: CDR3 protein, CDR3 DNA, CDR3 length, V gene, clone size, D gene, J gene. A D gene is named only where the DNA matches it firmly. Not all rows give a size; the values are once, few, many and, for expanded clones, a class.

CASSKLDGTDTQYF	TGTGCCAGCAGTAAACTAGACGGGACAGATACGCAGTATTTT	14	TRBV6-5	-	-	TRBJ2-3
CASSRPGGETQYF	TGTGCCAGCAGCCGCCCGGGAGGGGAGACCCAGTACTTC	13	TRBV7-9	-	TRBD2	TRBJ2-5
CSVSGEGGDEQFF	TGCAGCGTTTCCGGGGAAGGAGGCGATGAGCAGTTCTTC	13	TRBV29-1	-	-	TRBJ2-1
CASSTTGTSGGRETQYF	TGTGCCAGCAGCACCACCGGAACTAGCGGGGGGAGGGAGACCCAGTACTTC	17	TRBV7-2	-	TRBD2	TRBJ2-5
CASSYASPGELFF	TGTGCCAGCAGCTACGCTAGTCCCGGGGAGCTGTTTTTT	13	TRBV5-6	-	-	TRBJ2-2
CASSDLTREQYF	TGTGCCAGCAGTGACCTGACGAGGGAGCAGTACTTC	12	TRBV27	-	-	TRBJ2-7
CASSTTGGSSNQPQHF	TGTGCCAGTAGTACCACAGGGGGCTCGAGCAATCAGCCCCAGCATTTT	16	TRBV19	few	TRBD1	TRBJ1-5
CASSLGGPAGEGYPF	TGTGCCAGCAGCTTAGGGGGACCGGCAGGGGAAGGCTACCCCTTC	15	TRBV13	few	-	TRBJ1-2
CASSPPSSSGNTIYF	TGTGCCAGCTCACCACCGAGCTCTTCTGGAAACACCATATATTTT	15	TRBV18	-	-	TRBJ1-3
CASSSGGRNYGYTF	TGTGCCAGCAGTTCGGGGGGTCGAAACTATGGCTACACCTTC	14	TRBV27	few	-	TRBJ1-2
CASSEIGGELFF	TGTGCCAGCAGTGAGATCGGCGGGGAGCTGTTTTTT	12	TRBV2	-	-	TRBJ2-2
CASNDIQGAGQPQHF	TGTGCCAGTAACGATATACAGGGGGCTGGGCAGCCCCAGCATTTT	15	TRBV19	-	TRBD1	TRBJ1-5
CASSLGGDRAITEAFF	TGTGCCAGCAGCCTCGGCGGAGACAGGGCAATCACTGAAGCTTTCTTT	16	TRBV9	-	TRBD1	TRBJ1-1
CASGIKGQGNGYTF	TGTGCCAGCGGCATAAAGGGACAGGGAAATGGCTACACCTTC	14	TRBV6-1	-	TRBD1	TRBJ1-2
CASTGQGVYGYTF	TGTGCCAGTACGGGGCAGGGGGTCTATGGCTACACCTTC	13	TRBV2	few	TRBD1	TRBJ1-2
CASSPPQGARNTEAFF	TGTGCCAGCTCACCACCCCAGGGGGCGAGGAACACTGAAGCTTTCTTT	16	TRBV18	-	TRBD1	TRBJ1-1
CASSQWNSPLHF	TGTGCCAGTAGTCAGTGGAATTCACCCCTCCACTTT	12	TRBV19	few	-	TRBJ1-6
CASSEQAGQPQHF	TGTGCCAGCAGTGAACAGGCTGGTCAGCCCCAGCATTTT	13	TRBV6-4	once	-	TRBJ1-5
CASSSTGYEQYF	TGTGCCAGCAGTTCCACAGGGTACGAGCAGTACTTC	12	TRBV6-5	-	-	TRBJ2-7
CASSVDGLRLYF	TGTGCCAGCAGTGTTGATGGCCTCCGACTGTACTTC	12	TRBV2	-	-	TRBJ2-7
CASSPTSGNTGELFF	TGTGCCAGCAGCCCGACTAGCGGGAACACCGGGGAGCTGTTTTTT	15	TRBV13	-	TRBD2	TRBJ2-2
CASSSTLRAPQETQYF	TGTGCCAGCAGCTCGACACTGCGTGCTCCCCAAGAGACCCAGTACTTC	16	TRBV5-6	-	-	TRBJ2-5
CAISRGQGAQSNQPQHF	TGTGCCATCAGCAGGGGACAGGGGGCGCAGAGCAATCAGCCCCAGCATTTT	17	TRBV10-3	-	TRBD1	TRBJ1-5
CASSYSSDSDNSPLHF	TGTGCCAGCAGTTATAGTTCGGACAGCGATAATTCACCCCTCCACTTT	16	TRBV6-5	few	-	TRBJ1-6
CASSKDQATRPLHF	TGTGCCAGCAGTAAAGATCAAGCCACGAGACCCCTCCACTTT	14	TRBV11-3	few	-	TRBJ1-6
CASSQTGASRVEDYTF	TGCGCCAGCAGCCAGACAGGGGCGTCCCGGGTGGAGGACTACACCTTC	16	TRBV5-1	-	TRBD1	TRBJ1-2
CATSREGGAAPSPYEQYF	TGTGCCACCAGCAGAGAGGGGGGGGCAGCCCCAAGCCCCTACGAGCAGTACTTC	18	TRBV15	-	-	TRBJ2-7
CASSQRGVEETQYF	TGCGCCAGCAGCCAGCGGGGGGTGGAAGAGACCCAGTACTTC	14	TRBV4-3	-	TRBD2	TRBJ2-5
CASSFQAQPQHF	TGTGCCAGCAGCTTTCAAGCCCAGCCCCAGCATTTT	12	TRBV7-2	-	-	TRBJ1-5
CASSRGQGSTEAFF	TGCGCCAGCAGCCGTGGACAGGGGAGCACTGAAGCTTTCTTT	14	TRBV4-3	-	TRBD1	TRBJ1-1
CASSLFGGALHF	TGTGCCAGCAGTTTATTTGGCGGAGCTCTCCACTTT	12	TRBV27	-	-	TRBJ1-6
CASSSQRGTQYF	TGTGCCAGCAGTTCACAGCGGGGGACCCAGTACTTC	12	TRBV6-5	-	TRBD2	TRBJ2-5
CASSQEEMGAGIPDTQYF	TGTGCCAGCAGCCAAGAAGAAATGGGCGCGGGGATCCCAGATACGCAGTATTTT	18	TRBV4-2	-	-	TRBJ2-3
CASSLDGRGYTF	TGTGCCAGCAGCTTAGATGGGAGGGGCTACACCTTC	12	TRBV7-9	-	-	TRBJ1-2
CASFSGYNEQFF	TGTGCCAGCTTTAGCGGGTACAATGAGCAGTTCTTC	12	TRBV5-6	few	TRBD2	TRBJ2-1